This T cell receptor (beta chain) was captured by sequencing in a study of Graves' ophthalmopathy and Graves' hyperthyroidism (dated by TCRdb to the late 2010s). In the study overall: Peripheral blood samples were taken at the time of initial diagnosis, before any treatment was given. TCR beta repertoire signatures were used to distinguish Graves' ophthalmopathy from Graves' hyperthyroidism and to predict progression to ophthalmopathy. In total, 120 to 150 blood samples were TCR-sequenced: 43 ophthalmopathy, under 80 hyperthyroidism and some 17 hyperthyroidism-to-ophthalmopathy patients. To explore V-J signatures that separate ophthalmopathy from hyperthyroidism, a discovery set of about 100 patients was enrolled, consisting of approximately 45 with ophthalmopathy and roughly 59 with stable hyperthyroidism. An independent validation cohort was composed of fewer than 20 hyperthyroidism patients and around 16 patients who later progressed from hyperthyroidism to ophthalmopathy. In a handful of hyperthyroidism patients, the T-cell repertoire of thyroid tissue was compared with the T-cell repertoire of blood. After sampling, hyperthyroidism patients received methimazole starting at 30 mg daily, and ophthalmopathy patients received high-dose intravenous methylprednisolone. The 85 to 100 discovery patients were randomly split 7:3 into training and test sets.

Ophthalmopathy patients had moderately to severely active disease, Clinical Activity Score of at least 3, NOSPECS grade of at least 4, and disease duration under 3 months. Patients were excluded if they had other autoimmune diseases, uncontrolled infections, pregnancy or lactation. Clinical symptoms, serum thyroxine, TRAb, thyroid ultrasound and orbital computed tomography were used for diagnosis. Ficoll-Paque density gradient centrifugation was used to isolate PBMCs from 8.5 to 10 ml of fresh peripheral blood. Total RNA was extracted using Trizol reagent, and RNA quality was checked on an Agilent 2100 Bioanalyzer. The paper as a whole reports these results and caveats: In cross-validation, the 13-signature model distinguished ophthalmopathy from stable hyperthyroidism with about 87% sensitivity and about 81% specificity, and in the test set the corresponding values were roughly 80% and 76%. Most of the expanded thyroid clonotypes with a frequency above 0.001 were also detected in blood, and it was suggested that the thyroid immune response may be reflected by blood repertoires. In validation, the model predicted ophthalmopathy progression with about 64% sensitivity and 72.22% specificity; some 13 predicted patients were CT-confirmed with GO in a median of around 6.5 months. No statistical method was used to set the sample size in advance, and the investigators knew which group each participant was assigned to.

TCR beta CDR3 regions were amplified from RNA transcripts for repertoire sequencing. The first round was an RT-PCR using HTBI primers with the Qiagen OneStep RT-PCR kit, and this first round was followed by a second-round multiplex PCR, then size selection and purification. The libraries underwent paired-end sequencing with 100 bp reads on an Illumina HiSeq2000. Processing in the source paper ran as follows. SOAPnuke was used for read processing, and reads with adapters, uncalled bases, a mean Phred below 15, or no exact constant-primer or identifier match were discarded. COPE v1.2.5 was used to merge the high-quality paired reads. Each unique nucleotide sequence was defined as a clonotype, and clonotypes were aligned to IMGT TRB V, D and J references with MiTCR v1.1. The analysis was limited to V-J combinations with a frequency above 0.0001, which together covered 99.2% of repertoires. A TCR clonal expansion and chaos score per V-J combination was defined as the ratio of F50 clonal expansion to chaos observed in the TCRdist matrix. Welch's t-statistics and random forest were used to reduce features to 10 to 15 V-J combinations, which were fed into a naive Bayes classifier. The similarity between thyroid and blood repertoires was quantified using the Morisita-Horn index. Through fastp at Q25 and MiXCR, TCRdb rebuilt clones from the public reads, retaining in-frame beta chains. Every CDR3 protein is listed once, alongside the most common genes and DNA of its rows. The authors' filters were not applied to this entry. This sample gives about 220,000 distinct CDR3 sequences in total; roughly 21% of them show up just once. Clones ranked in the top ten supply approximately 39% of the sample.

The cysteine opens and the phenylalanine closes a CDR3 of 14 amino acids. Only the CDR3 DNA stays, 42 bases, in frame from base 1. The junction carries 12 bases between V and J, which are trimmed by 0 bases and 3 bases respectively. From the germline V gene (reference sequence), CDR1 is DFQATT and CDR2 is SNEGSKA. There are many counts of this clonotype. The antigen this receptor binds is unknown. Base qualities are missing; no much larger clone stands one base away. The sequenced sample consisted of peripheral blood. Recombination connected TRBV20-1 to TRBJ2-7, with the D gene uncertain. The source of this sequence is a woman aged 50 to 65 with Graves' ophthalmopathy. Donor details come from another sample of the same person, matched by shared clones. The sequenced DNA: TGCAGTGCTAGAGATATGGGCCTCGGCTACGAGCAGTACTTC. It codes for CSARDMGLGYEQYF.